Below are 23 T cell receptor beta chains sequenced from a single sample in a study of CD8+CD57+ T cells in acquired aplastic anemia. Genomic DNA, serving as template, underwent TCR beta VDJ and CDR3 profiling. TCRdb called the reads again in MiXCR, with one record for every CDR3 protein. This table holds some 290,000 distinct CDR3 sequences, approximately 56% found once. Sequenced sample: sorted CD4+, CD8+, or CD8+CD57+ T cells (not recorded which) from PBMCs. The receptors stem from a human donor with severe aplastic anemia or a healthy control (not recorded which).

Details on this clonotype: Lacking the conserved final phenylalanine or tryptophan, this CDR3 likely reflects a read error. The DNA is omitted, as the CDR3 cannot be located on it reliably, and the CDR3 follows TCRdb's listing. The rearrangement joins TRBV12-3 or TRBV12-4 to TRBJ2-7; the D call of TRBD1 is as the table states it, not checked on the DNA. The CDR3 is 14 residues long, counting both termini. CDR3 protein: CASTRGGQTYEQCS.

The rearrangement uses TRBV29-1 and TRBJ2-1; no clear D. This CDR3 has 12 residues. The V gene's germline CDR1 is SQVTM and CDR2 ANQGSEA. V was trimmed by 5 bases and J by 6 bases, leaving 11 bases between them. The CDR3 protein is CSVPTLLNEQFF. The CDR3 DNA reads TGCAGCGTTCCGACTCTCCTCAATGAGCAGTTCTTC.

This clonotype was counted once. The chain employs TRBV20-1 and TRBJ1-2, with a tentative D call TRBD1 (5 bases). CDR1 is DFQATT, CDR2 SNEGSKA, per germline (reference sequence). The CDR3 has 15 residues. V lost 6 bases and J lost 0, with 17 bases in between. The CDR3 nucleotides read TGCAGTGCCAAGATGGGCCAGGGTGCTAACTATGGCTACACCTTC. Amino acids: CSAKMGQGANYGYTF.

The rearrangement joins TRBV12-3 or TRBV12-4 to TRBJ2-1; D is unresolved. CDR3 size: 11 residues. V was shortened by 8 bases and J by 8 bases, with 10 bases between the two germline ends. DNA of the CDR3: TGTGCCAGCGGGCCTATTCATGAGCAGTTCTTC. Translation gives CASGPIHEQFF.

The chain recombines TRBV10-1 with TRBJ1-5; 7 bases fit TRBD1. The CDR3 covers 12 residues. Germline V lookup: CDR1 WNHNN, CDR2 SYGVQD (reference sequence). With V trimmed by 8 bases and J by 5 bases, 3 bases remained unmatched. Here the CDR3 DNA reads TGCGCCAGCGGAGACAGGGATCAGCCCCAGCATTTT. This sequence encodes CASGDRDQPQHF.

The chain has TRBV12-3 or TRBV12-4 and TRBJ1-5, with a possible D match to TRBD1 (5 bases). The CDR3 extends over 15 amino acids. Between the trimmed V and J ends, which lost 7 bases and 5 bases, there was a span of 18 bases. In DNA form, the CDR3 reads TGTGCCAGCAATATTTTTGGGGGGTTGGATCAGCCCCAGCATTTT. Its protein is CASNIFGGLDQPQHF.

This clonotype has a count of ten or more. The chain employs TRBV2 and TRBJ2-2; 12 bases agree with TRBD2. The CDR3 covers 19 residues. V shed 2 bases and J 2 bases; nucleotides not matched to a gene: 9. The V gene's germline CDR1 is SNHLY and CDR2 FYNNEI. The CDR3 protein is CASSEFRLAGGLNTGELFF. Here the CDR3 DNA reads TGTGCCAGCAGTGAATTCAGGCTAGCGGGGGGGTTAAACACCGGGGAGCTGTTTTTT.

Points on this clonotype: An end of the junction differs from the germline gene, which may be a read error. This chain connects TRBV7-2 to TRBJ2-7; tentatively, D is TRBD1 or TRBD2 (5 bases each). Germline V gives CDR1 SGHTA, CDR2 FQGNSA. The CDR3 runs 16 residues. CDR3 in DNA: TGTGCCAGCAGCCCTTGGACGGGACCAAGCTCCTACGAGCGGTACTTC. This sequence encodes CASSPWTGPSSYERYF.

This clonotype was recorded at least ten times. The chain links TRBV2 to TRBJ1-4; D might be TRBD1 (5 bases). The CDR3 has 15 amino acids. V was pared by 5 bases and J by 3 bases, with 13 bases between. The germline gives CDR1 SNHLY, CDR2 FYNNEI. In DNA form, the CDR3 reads TGTGCCAGCAGTTCATGGACATTTTCTAATGAAAAACTGTTTTTT. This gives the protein CASSSWTFSNEKLFF.

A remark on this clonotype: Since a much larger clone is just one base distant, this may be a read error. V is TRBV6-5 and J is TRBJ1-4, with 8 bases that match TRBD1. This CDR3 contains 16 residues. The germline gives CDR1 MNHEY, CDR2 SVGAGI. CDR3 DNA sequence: TGTGCCAGCAGGAGGGGACAGGCCGCAACTAATGAAAAACTGCTTTTT. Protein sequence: CASRRGQAATNEKLLF.

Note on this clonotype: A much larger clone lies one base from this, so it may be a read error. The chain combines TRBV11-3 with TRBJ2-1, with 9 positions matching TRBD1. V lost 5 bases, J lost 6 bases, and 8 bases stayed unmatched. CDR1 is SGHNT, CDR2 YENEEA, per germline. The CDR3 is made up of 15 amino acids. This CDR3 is CASSRVQGALNEQFF. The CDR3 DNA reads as TGTGCCAGCAGCCGCGTACAGGGGGCCCTCAATGAGCAGTTCTTC.

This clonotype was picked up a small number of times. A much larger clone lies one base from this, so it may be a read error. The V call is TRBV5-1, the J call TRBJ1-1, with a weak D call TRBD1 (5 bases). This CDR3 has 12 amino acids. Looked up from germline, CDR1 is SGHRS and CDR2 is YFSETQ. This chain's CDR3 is CASSLGGDSALF. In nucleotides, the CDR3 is TGCGCCAGCAGCTTGGGGGGGGACTCAGCTCTCTTT.

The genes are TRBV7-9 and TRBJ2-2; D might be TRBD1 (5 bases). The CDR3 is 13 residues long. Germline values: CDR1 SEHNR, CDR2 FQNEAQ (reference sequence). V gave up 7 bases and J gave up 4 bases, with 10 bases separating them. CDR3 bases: TGTGCCAGCAAACAGGCTAGCACCGGGGAGCTGTTTTTT. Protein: CASKQASTGELFF.

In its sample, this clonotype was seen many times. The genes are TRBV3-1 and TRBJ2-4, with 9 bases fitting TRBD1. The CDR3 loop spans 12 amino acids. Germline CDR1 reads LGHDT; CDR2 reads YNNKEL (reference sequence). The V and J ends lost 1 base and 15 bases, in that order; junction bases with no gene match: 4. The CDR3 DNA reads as TGTGCCAGCAGCCAAGGGACAGGGGAAAGGTACTTC. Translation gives CASSQGTGERYF.

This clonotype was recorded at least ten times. The CDR3: CSASLTGSTDTQYF. The CDR3 region has the DNA TGCAGTGCTAGCCTGACAGGGAGCACAGATACGCAGTATTTT. The chain joins TRBV20-1 to TRBJ2-3, with 7 nucleotides matching TRBD1. In germline, CDR1 is DFQATT, CDR2 SNEGSKA (reference sequence). V dropped 3 bases and J dropped 0; count of bases not matched to a gene: 3. The CDR3 totals 14 residues.

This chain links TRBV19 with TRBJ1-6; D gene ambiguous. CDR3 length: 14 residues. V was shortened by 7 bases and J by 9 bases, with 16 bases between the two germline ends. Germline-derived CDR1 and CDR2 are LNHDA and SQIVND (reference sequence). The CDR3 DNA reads TGTGCCAGTAATGACCGATTAACCGGTTCACCCCTCCACTTT. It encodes CASNDRLTGSPLHF.

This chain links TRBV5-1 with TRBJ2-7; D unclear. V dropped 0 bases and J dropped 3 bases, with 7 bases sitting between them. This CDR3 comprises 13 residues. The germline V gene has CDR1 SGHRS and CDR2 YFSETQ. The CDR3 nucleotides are TGCGCCAGCAGCTTGGTATCGGGCTACGAGCAGTACTTC. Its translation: CASSLVSGYEQYF.

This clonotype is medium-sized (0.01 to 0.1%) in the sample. The CDR3 DNA reads as TGTGCCAGCAGCCAGGGACAGGGTCTCTCACCCCTCCACTTT. This translates into CASSQGQGLSPLHF. This chain joins TRBV7-3 and TRBJ1-6; 9 positions match TRBD1. The V segment lost 5 bases and the J segment 10 bases; nucleotides outside the gene matches: 6. The CDR3 covers 14 residues. The germline CDR1 and CDR2 sequences are SGHTA and FQGTGA.

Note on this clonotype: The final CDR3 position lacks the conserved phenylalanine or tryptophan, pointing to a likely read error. For the CDR3, the DNA is TGTGCCAGTAGTGATCAGGGTTCTGGGGCCAACGTCCTGACTCTC. Residues: CASSDQGSGANVLTL. This chain joins TRBV19 and TRBJ2-6; D might be TRBD1 (5 bases). This CDR3 region has 15 residues. Germline CDR1 and CDR2: LNHDA and SQIVND (reference sequence). V gave up 5 bases and J gave up 1 base, with 9 bases separating them.

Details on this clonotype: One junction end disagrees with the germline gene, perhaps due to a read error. CDR3 in DNA: TGTGCTAGCACCTTACTCGTGGGGTTGGGTGGGGAGACCCAGTACTTC. Encoded protein: CASTLLVGLGGETQYF. The rearrangement joins TRBV7-7 to TRBJ2-5, with unresolved D. CDR3 length equals 16 residues. The germline V gene encodes CDR1 SSHAT and CDR2 FNYEAQ (reference sequence).

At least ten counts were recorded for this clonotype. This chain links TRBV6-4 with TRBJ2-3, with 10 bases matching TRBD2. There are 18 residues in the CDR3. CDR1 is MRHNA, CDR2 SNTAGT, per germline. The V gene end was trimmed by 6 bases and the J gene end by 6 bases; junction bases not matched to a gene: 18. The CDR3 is CASSRHPVSGGAFDTQYF. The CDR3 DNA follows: TGTGCCAGCAGCCGTCACCCAGTGAGCGGGGGGGCCTTTGATACGCAGTATTTT.

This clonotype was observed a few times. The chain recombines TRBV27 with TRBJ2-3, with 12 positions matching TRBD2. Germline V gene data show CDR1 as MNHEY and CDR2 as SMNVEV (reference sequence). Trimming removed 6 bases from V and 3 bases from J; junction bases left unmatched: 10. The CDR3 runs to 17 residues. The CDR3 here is CASRRLAGAPQTDTQYF. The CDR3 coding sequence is TGTGCCAGCAGGAGACTAGCGGGGGCCCCACAGACAGATACGCAGTATTTT.

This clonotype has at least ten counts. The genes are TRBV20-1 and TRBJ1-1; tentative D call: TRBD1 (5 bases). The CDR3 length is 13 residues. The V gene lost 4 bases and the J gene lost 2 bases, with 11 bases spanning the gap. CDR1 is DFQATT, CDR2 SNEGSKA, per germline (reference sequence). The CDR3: CSATRDQNTEAFF. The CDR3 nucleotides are TGCAGTGCTACCAGGGACCAAAACACTGAAGCTTTCTTT.